The rows below give T cell receptor beta chains drawn from one sample of a study of cytomegalovirus exposure and HLA in healthy donors. TCRdb's table, derived via immunoSEQ multiplex PCR, lists solely in-frame clones and lacks some. The table records some 150,000 clones, roughly 80% of them present only once. Sequenced input: PBMCs. These receptors came from a young woman in good health and CMV-seronegative. CDR3s include the opening cysteine and the closing phenylalanine or tryptophan. A D gene is named only where the DNA matches it firmly. Where a row states a size, it is once, few, many or the class of an expanded clone; other rows omit it.

NA,TRBV2,TRBJ2-1,NA,CASSESRGEYNEQFF,TGTGCCAGCAGTGAATCCAGGGGGGAATACAATGAGCAGTTCTTC
NA,TRBV27,TRBJ2-7,once,CASSSSVHEQYF,TGTGCCAGCAGTTCCTCCGTCCACGAGCAGTACTTC
NA,TRBV10-3,TRBJ2-3,NA,CAISESTGTTDTQYF,TGTGCCATCAGTGAGTCGACGGGAACCACAGATACGCAGTATTTT
TRBD2,TRBV7-9,TRBJ2-1,NA,CASSFGTSGRNEQFF,TGTGCCAGCAGCTTCGGGACTAGCGGGCGTAATGAGCAGTTCTTC
NA,TRBV11-2,TRBJ2-1,NA,CASSLVAAGTYNEQFF,TGTGCCAGCAGCTTAGTCGCCGCGGGGACCTACAATGAGCAGTTCTTC
NA,TRBV5-1,TRBJ2-7,NA,CASSLGVGVYEQYF,TGCGCCAGCAGCTTGGGGGTCGGGGTCTACGAGCAGTACTTC
TRBD1,TRBV19,TRBJ1-2,once,CATQANRDSRIQGGYTF,TGTGCCACCCAGGCTAACCGGGACAGCAGGATTCAGGGGGGCTACACCTTC
NA,TRBV19,TRBJ1-3,once,CASSTLGDTIYF,TGTGCCAGTAGTACATTAGGGGACACCATATATTTT
TRBD1,TRBV7-8,TRBJ2-1,NA,CASSHRDRVWYEQFF,TGTGCCAGCAGCCACAGGGACAGGGTATGGTATGAGCAGTTCTTC
TRBD2,TRBV6-1,TRBJ2-3,NA,CASSEASGSPDTQYF,TGTGCCAGCAGTGAAGCTAGCGGGAGCCCAGATACGCAGTATTTT
NA,TRBV4-1,TRBJ2-5,NA,CASSQVRGETQYF,TGCGCCAGCAGCCAAGTGAGGGGGGAGACCCAGTACTTC
NA,TRBV14,TRBJ2-2,NA,CASSLIVTGELFF,TGTGCCAGCAGCCTAATTGTTACCGGGGAGCTGTTTTTT
TRBD1,TRBV4-2,TRBJ1-1,few,CASSEGIGGAVKAFF,TGTGCCAGCAGCGAAGGCATAGGGGGCGCGGTCAAAGCTTTCTTT
TRBD2,TRBV10-3,TRBJ2-3,NA,CAISQSPSGRSTDTQYF,TGTGCCATCAGTCAATCCCCTAGCGGGAGGAGCACAGATACGCAGTATTTT
TRBD1,TRBV5-1,TRBJ2-7,NA,CASSSGGTGGCEQYF,TGCGCCAGCAGCTCCGGCGGGACAGGGGGCTGCGAGCAGTACTTC
NA,TRBV28,TRBJ1-2,NA,CASSLQTGGHYGYTF,TGTGCCAGCAGTTTACAGACAGGAGGACACTATGGCTACACCTTC
TRBD2,TRBV5-4,TRBJ2-7,NA,CASSFSRGGYEQYF,TGTGCCAGCAGCTTCAGTCGGGGGGGCTACGAGCAGTACTTC
NA,TRBV10-1,TRBJ1-4,NA,CASSEQPDPEKLFF,TGCGCCAGCAGTGAACAGCCCGACCCTGAAAAACTGTTTTTT
NA,TRBV21-1,TRBJ2-7,NA,CASNDSLYEQYF,TGTGCCAGCAACGATAGCCTCTACGAGCAGTACTTC
NA,TRBV5-1,TRBJ2-2,NA,CASSLAGSPYTGELFF,TGCGCCAGCAGCTTGGCCGGTAGTCCCTACACCGGGGAGCTGTTTTTT
TRBD2,TRBV28,TRBJ2-3,NA,CASSFGQRGSTDTQYF,TGTGCCAGCAGTTTTGGCCAGCGGGGGAGCACAGATACGCAGTATTTT
NA,TRBV28,TRBJ2-7,NA,CASGRGDTSHEQYF,TGTGCCAGCGGCAGGGGGGATACTAGCCACGAGCAGTACTTC
TRBD2,TRBV6-1,TRBJ2-1,NA,CASSERAGGPSWNEQFF,TGTGCCAGCAGTGAACGAGCGGGAGGCCCTTCTTGGAATGAGCAGTTCTTC
TRBD2,TRBV9,TRBJ2-1,NA,CASSVRFAGDYNEQFF,TGTGCCAGCAGCGTAAGGTTTGCGGGAGACTACAATGAGCAGTTCTTC
TRBD2,TRBV28,TRBJ2-7,few,CASSRLAGDAYEQYF,TGTGCCAGCAGTAGACTAGCGGGAGACGCCTACGAGCAGTACTTC
TRBD2,TRBV5-1,TRBJ2-2,NA,CASSGPASGSFTGELFF,TGCGCCAGCAGCGGACCCGCTAGCGGGAGTTTCACCGGGGAGCTGTTTTTT
NA,TRBV11-2,TRBJ2-1,NA,CASSPRISYNEQFF,TGTGCCAGCAGCCCGAGAATATCCTACAATGAGCAGTTCTTC
NA,TRBV28,TRBJ2-2,NA,CANSLGRGTGELFF,TGTGCCAACAGCTTGGGCCGGGGCACCGGGGAGCTGTTTTTT
TRBD2,TRBV11-3,TRBJ2-3,NA,CASSFSGTSDHPPQYF,TGTGCCAGCAGCTTCAGCGGGACTAGCGACCACCCACCGCAGTATTTT
TRBD2,TRBV27,TRBJ2-3,once,CASSDRTRSTDTQYF,TGTGCCAGCAGTGACCGGACTAGAAGCACAGATACGCAGTATTTT
TRBD2,TRBV28,TRBJ2-1,few,CASSPGLAGAFRQFF,TGTGCCAGCAGCCCAGGACTAGCGGGGGCTTTTAGACAGTTCTTC
TRBD1,TRBV6-1,TRBJ2-2,NA,CASTRDRANTGELFF,TGTGCCAGCACCCGGGACAGAGCGAACACCGGGGAGCTGTTTTTT
NA,TRBV21-1,TRBJ2-7,NA,CASSKPAYEQYF,TGTGCCAGCAGCAAACCAGCCTACGAGCAGTACTTC
NA,TRBV7-6,TRBJ2-2,NA,CASRRDTGELFF,TGTGCCAGCAGACGCGACACCGGGGAGCTGTTTTTT
NA,TRBV11-2,TRBJ2-7,NA,CASSLGAGANEQYF,TGTGCCAGCAGCTTAGGGGCAGGGGCGAACGAGCAGTACTTC
NA,TRBV5-1,TRBJ2-1,NA,CASSLGGGRFF,TGCGCCAGCAGCTTGGGCGGGGGCCGGTTCTTC
TRBD1,TRBV6-1,TRBJ2-7,NA,CASSDSGTGGYEQYF,TGTGCCAGCAGTGACTCCGGGACAGGGGGCTACGAGCAGTACTTC
TRBD1,TRBV9,TRBJ1-2,NA,CASSVRQGAYGYTF,TGTGCCAGCAGCGTTAGACAGGGGGCCTATGGCTACACCTTC
TRBD1,TRBV7-2,TRBJ1-2,few,CASIPPRGTGYGYTF,TGTGCCAGCATCCCCCCTCGGGGGACAGGATACGGCTACACCTTC
TRBD2,TRBV11-3,TRBJ2-1,NA,CASSLGTTGDNEQFF,TGTGCCAGCAGCCTAGGGACTACCGGGGACAATGAGCAGTTCTTC
TRBD1,TRBV7-3,TRBJ2-1,NA,CASSLKGTGTYNEQFF,TGTGCCAGCAGCTTAAAGGGGACAGGCACTTACAATGAGCAGTTCTTC
NA,TRBV27,TRBJ1-3,NA,CASFNLRSRQEIFSGNTIYF,TGTGCCAGTTTTAACCTTAGGTCCCGGCAGGAAATATTCTCTGGAAACACCATATATTTT